This T cell receptor (beta chain) derives from a study of radiotherapy plus CTLA-4 blockade in lung cancer (dated by TCRdb to 2016 to 2019). About the investigation overall: Objective responses were observed in approximately 18% of enrolled patients, and disease control was achieved in around 30%. The study at large found these results: The strongest predictors of response, as reported, were early dynamic changes in blood T cell clones along with a rise in serum interferon-beta after radiation. After treatment with radiotherapy and ipilimumab, TCR clones that originated in tumors expanded in peripheral blood.

Preparation of the library involved the immunoSEQ multiplex PCR assay. TCRdb provides this immuneACCESS table in a form limited to in-frame rearrangements. Some clones are lacking; in checked studies, under half of them reflect an unresolved V gene, and why the rest are absent is not known. The sample table shows approximately 19,000 clones, and roughly 82% are seen once. The ten largest clones add up to around a quarter of the sample. The study tested focal radiation therapy combined with CTLA-4 blockade (ipilimumab) in patients with chemo-refractory metastatic non-small-cell lung cancer. A remark on this clone: Its antigen has not been determined. No base-level quality is on record; no much larger clone is a single base apart.

Trimming takes 3 bases from V and 6 bases from J, and the germline ends sit 9 bases apart. The CDR1 and CDR2 encoded by the germline V gene (reference sequence) are MNHEY and SMNVEV. The CDR3 sequence holds 13 residues, the cysteine and phenylalanine included. Just the 39-base CDR3 DNA is kept, in frame starting at base 1. The TCR comes from a human donor with non-small cell lung cancer whose response to radiotherapy plus ipilimumab could not be evaluated. This receptor chain uses TRBV27 and TRBJ2-1; a tentative D call is TRBD2 (6 bases match). The material was peripheral blood, obtained from a patient treated with radiotherapy plus ipilimumab. The bases read TGTGCCAGCAGTTTTGGGGGGATCAATGAGCAGTTCTTC. Its coded protein is CASSFGGINEQFF.